This T cell receptor beta chain was captured by sequencing in a study of early T cells in non-severe SARS-CoV-2 infection. V shed 2 bases and J 2 bases; nucleotides not matched to a gene: 13. CDR3 length: 20 residues. One entry per CDR3 protein, called by TCRdb with MiXCR from the 5' RACE reads. The repertoire consists of 88,000 or so distinct CDR3 sequences, with more than 12% occurring once and the leading ten covering less than 6%. This clonotype was counted a few times. Sequencing was performed on whole blood. V and J are TRBV5-3 and TRBJ2-4; 13 nucleotides agree with TRBD2. TRBV5-3 is identified as an open reading frame with a role that is uncertain. The receptor comes from an adult who was a healthcare worker with PCR-confirmed SARS-CoV-2 infection or an uninfected control (not recorded which). The CDR3 spells CARSFHQGLAGVAPKNIQYF. CDR3 bases: TGTGCCAGAAGCTTCCATCAAGGACTAGCGGGAGTCGCGCCCAAAAACATTCAGTACTTC.